The clone carrying this TCR beta chain was counted between two and nine times. Its antigen is not identified. The CDR3 runs to 13 residues. Germline CDR1 SGHVS, CDR2 FQNEAQ. With 3 bases removed from V and 4 bases from J, the gap between germline ends came to 9 bases. The sample originates from a study of beta chain features in type 1 diabetes. Study results and caveats: Significant though moderate, a shortening of TCRB CDR3s appeared in all four CD4+ subsets of Type 1 diabetes patients.

The study reverse transcribed the entire isolated RNA, so it sequenced expressed TCRB transcripts. Produced via immunoSEQ multiplex PCR; TCRdb's table is partial and in-frame only. The repertoire holds roughly 400,000 clones, approximately 16% seen once, with roughly 0.017% in the top ten. The specimen was naive CD4+ T cells from blood. This chain links TRBV7-8 with TRBJ1-2; D remains ambiguous. The sequence came from a woman aged 18-29 years in good health. CDR3 protein: CASSFPEFYGYTF. DNA for the CDR3: TGTGCCAGCAGCTTCCCAGAATTCTATGGCTACACCTTC.